The TCR beta chain under discussion was sequenced for a study of shared clonotypes between healthy human individuals. This table comes from immunoSEQ multiplex PCR, and its TCRdb copy is limited to in-frame clones, with some not included. This table has 2 million to 3 million clones, just over 90% appearing once. Into CD45RA+ naive and CD45RA-negative memory subsets, the CD4+ cells were split. Per germline, CDR1 MNHEY and CDR2 SMNVEV (reference sequence). CDR3 size: 15 residues. The V end lost 1 base, the J end lost 4 bases, and 10 bases lay between the germline ends. Sequencing was carried out using naive CD4+ T cells sorted from blood. The sample's subset: CD45RA+ positively selected. The chain joins TRBV27 to TRBJ2-2, with D perhaps given as TRBD1 or TRBD2 (7 bases each). The source of this sequence is a man between 18 and 29 years old in good health. The CDR3 reads CASSLFRGGTGELFF. The CDR3, as DNA: TGTGCCAGCAGTTTATTCAGGGGGGGCACCGGGGAGCTGTTTTTT.